Presented here are 32 T cell receptor beta chains from one specimen sequenced in a study of blood T cell repertoires in COVID-19. The repertoire was sequenced with immunoSEQ multiplex PCR; TCRdb's copy has only in-frame clones and lacks some. This table holds about 150,000 clones, 75% to 85% found once. The specimen sequenced was peripheral blood. Receptors originate from a man aged 55-75 years with acute or convalescent COVID-19.

The genes are TRBV13 and TRBJ1-3; 8 bases are shared with TRBD1. CDR3 length: 16 residues. V lost 4 bases to trimming and J lost 4 bases; unmatched junction nucleotides: 9. Germline V gives CDR1 PRHDT, CDR2 FYEKMQ (reference sequence). CDR3 loop: CASSSETGTGGNTIYF. CDR3 nucleotides: TGTGCCAGCAGCTCCGAGACCGGGACAGGAGGAAACACCATATATTTT.

The CDR3, as DNA: TGTGCCAGCAGCGGCGGACTAGCGGGAGTCCTTGGGGCCTACAATGAGCAGTTCTTC. It codes for CASSGGLAGVLGAYNEQFF. The J gene is TRBJ2-1, the V gene TRBV5-6; 13 nucleotides match TRBD2. The CDR3 totals 19 residues. The germline V gene encodes CDR1 SGHDT and CDR2 YYEEEE. Trimming took 4 bases from V and 2 from J; bases not matched to a gene: 12.

J is TRBJ2-3 and V is TRBV6-5; D gene ambiguous. CDR3 length: 13 residues. V was clipped by 10 bases and J by 1 base, with 12 bases between them. Germline CDR1 reads MNHEY; CDR2 reads SVGAGI. The CDR3 DNA reads as TGTGCCACCGCTAGAGCTCGCACAGATACGCAGTATTTT. Translating it yields CATARARTDTQYF.

V usage is TRBV5-1 and J usage is TRBJ2-3, with D possibly being TRBD1 (6 bases). CDR1 and CDR2 from the germline V gene are SGHRS and YFSETQ. CDR3 size: 18 residues. The germline V and J ends were trimmed by 3 bases and 0 bases, with 20 bases remaining between them. The CDR3 DNA sequence: TGCGCCAGCAGCTGGGCAGGGGTGCGACCCCCTAGCACAGATACGCAGTATTTT. Translating gives CASSWAGVRPPSTDTQYF.

This chain joins TRBV28 and TRBJ2-7, with D possibly being TRBD1 (5 bases). Germline V gene data show CDR1 as MDHEN and CDR2 as SYDVKM. The CDR3 is made up of 13 amino acids. V was clipped by 5 bases and J by 2 bases, with 10 bases between them. DNA of the CDR3: TGTGCCAGCAGTCCCCAGGGAACCTACGAGCAGTACTTC. Translation: CASSPQGTYEQYF.

This clone was seen once. V and J are TRBV7-2 and TRBJ2-7, with TRBD2 matching over 11 bases. After removal of 1 base from V and 4 bases from J, the junction contained 3 bases not matched to a gene. CDR1 is SGHTA and CDR2 is FQGNSA in the germline V gene. This CDR3 region has 15 residues. The DNA for the CDR3 is TGTGCCAGCAGCTTAGAGGCTAGCGGGAGGTACGAGCAGTACTTC. Encoded protein: CASSLEASGRYEQYF.

CDR3 nucleotides: TGTGCCAGCAGCCGACAGGGAGGCTTGGGGCAGCCCCAGCATTTT. Protein: CASSRQGGLGQPQHF. This chain connects TRBV11-2 to TRBJ1-5; 7 bases are shared with TRBD1. Trimming at V came to 5 bases and at J to 7 bases, leaving 11 bases not matched to a gene. CDR3 length: 15 amino acids. Germline V gene lookup returns CDR1 SGHAT and CDR2 FQNNGV.

The V gene is TRBV7-2, the J gene TRBJ2-7, with TRBD1 as a possible D gene (6 bases). CDR1 SGHTA and CDR2 FQGNSA come from the germline V gene. Trimming took 0 bases from V and 2 from J, leaving 14 bases between them. The CDR3 sequence is 16 residues long. CDR3 protein: CASSLASGATTYEQYF. In DNA, the CDR3 is TGTGCCAGCAGCTTAGCGTCAGGGGCTACCACCTACGAGCAGTACTTC.

The CDR3 nucleotides read TGTGCCAGCAGCTTACAGCCTCTGAACAGGGGGGGCTACGAGCAGTACTTC. This encodes CASSLQPLNRGGYEQYF. This sequence joins TRBV7-2 and TRBJ2-7; D is possibly TRBD1 (8 bases). Per germline, CDR1 SGHTA and CDR2 FQGNSA. V was shortened by 2 bases and J by 3 bases, with 20 bases between the two germline ends. This CDR3 comprises 17 residues. The full variable domain, with the rest looked up from reference TRBV7-2 and TRBJ2-7, is GAGVSQSPSNKVTEKGKDVELRCDPISGHTALYWYRQSLGQGLEFLIYFQGNSAPDKSGLPSDRFSAERTGGSVSTLTIQRTQQEDSAVYLCASSLQPLNRGGYEQYFGPGTRLTVT.

V is TRBV5-4 and J is TRBJ2-5; 8 bases are a match to TRBD1. The V gene end was trimmed by 3 bases and the J gene end by 12 bases; junction bases not matched to a gene: 7. Germline loops: CDR1 SGHNT, CDR2 YYREEE (reference sequence). The CDR3 is made up of 12 amino acids. The chain's CDR3 is CASSSGTGLEYF. DNA for the CDR3: TGTGCCAGCAGCTCGGGGACAGGCTTAGAGTACTTC.

CDR3 in amino acids: CASRLHRGPNGELFF. CDR3 sequence (DNA): TGTGCCAGCAGGCTTCACAGGGGGCCGAACGGGGAGCTGTTTTTT. The J gene is TRBJ2-2, the V gene TRBV3-1 (or the pseudogene TRBV3-2); 9 bases map to TRBD1. V lost 6 bases and J lost 7; bases outside the gene matches: 9. The germline V gene encodes CDR1 LGHDT and CDR2 YNNKEL (reference sequence). The CDR3 spans 15 residues.

This clone appeared a few times. The V and J genes are TRBV28 and TRBJ1-5; perhaps TRBD1 as D (5 bases). The V end lost 6 bases, the J end lost 3 bases, and 12 bases lay between the germline ends. CDR1 and CDR2 (germline): MDHEN, SYDVKM. This CDR3 is 14 amino acids long. CDR3 DNA: TGTGCCAGCAGACCGGGGGGATCCAATCAGCCCCAGCATTTT. Protein: CASRPGGSNQPQHF.

This clone was detected only a few times. The V call is TRBV4-2, the J call TRBJ1-4; 7 nucleotides align to TRBD1. Germline CDR1 reads LGHNA; CDR2 reads YNFKEQ. J was trimmed by 0 bases and V by 1 base; bases with no gene match: 8. CDR3 length: 18 amino acids. This CDR3 reads CASSQGAGGRATNEKLFF. The DNA of the CDR3 is TGTGCCAGCAGCCAAGGGGCAGGGGGAAGGGCAACTAATGAAAAACTGTTTTTT.

The chain is built from TRBV7-9 and TRBJ2-2; 9 nucleotides align to TRBD1. Germline V gene sequence: CDR1 SEHNR, CDR2 FQNEAQ (reference sequence). The CDR3 is 16 amino acids. V was pared by 7 bases and J by 2 bases, with 8 bases of the junction left unmatched. CDR3 bases: TGTGCCAGCACCCTAGGGGGACAGGGAAACACCGGGGAGCTGTTTTTT. This translates into CASTLGGQGNTGELFF.

This clone was observed a single time. The chain joins TRBV2 to TRBJ1-2, with 8 nucleotides matching TRBD1. The CDR3 sequence is 13 residues long. Germline-derived CDR1 and CDR2 are SNHLY and FYNNEI. With V trimmed by 6 bases and J by 6 bases, 6 bases remained unmatched. The CDR3 reads CASRAYRGDGYTF. The CDR3 nucleotides are TGTGCCAGCAGGGCTTACAGGGGGGATGGCTACACCTTC.

The CDR3 region is CAISDSGREGNYGYTF. In nucleotides, the CDR3 is TGTGCCATCAGTGATAGTGGGAGGGAAGGTAACTATGGCTACACCTTC. V is TRBV10-3 and J is TRBJ1-2, with unresolved D. V shed 3 bases and J shed 1 base, with 15 bases lying between them. CDR3 size: 16 residues. Germline values: CDR1 ENHRY, CDR2 SYGVKD.

J is TRBJ2-7 and V is TRBV6-5; possible D gene TRBD1, 5 bases. This CDR3 region has 15 residues. The V and J ends lost 2 bases and 3 bases respectively, with 14 bases between them. From germline, CDR1 is MNHEY and CDR2 SVGAGI. The CDR3 region is CASSYGALDSYEQYF. CDR3 DNA sequence: TGTGCCAGCAGTTACGGGGCATTAGACAGCTACGAGCAGTACTTC.

The chain uses TRBV6-2 or TRBV6-3 and TRBJ1-1, with D perhaps matching TRBD1 (6 bases). CDR1 and CDR2 (germline): MNHEY, SVGEGT. The CDR3 extends over 14 amino acids. V lost 3 bases to trimming and J lost 4 bases, with 12 bases between them. CDR3 in amino acids: CASSYHRAPTEAFF. The CDR3, as DNA: TGTGCCAGCAGTTATCACAGGGCTCCCACTGAAGCTTTCTTT.

V is TRBV6-5 and J is TRBJ2-3; TRBD1 might be the D (5 bases). CDR3 length equals 16 residues. Germline CDR1 reads MNHEY; CDR2 reads SVGAGI. Between the trimmed V and J ends, which lost 4 bases and 4 bases, there was a span of 18 bases. CDR3 nucleotides: TGTGCCAGCAGTTCTGACGGCGCGTTGGGGCCAGATACGCAGTATTTT. As protein: CASSSDGALGPDTQYF.

The chain couples TRBV5-4 to TRBJ1-2, with a weak D call TRBD1 (5 bases). This CDR3 is built from 13 residues. The V end lost 2 bases, the J end lost 5 bases, and 10 bases lay between the germline ends. Per germline, CDR1 SGHNT and CDR2 YYREEE (reference sequence). This CDR3 reads CASSFAGPYGYTF. CDR3 in DNA: TGTGCCAGCAGCTTCGCAGGGCCTTATGGCTACACCTTC. The full variable domain, with the rest looked up from reference TRBV5-4 and TRBJ1-2, is ETGVTQSPTHLIKTRGQQVTLRCSSQSGHNTVSWYQQALGQGPQFIFQYYREEENGRGNFPPRFSGLQFPNYSSELNVNALELDDSALYLCASSFAGPYGYTFGSGTRLTVV.

The V call is TRBV6-1, the J call TRBJ2-3, with D unresolved. V was cut by 1 base and J by 5 bases, with 13 bases left in between. Germline CDR1 MNHNS, CDR2 SASEGT. The CDR3 totals 15 residues. CDR3 coding DNA: TGTGCCAGCAGTGAAGTCGGAGCCCTTAGAGATACGCAGTATTTT. Its translation: CASSEVGALRDTQYF.

This chain links TRBV5-4 with TRBJ1-5, with a weak D call TRBD1 (6 bases). The CDR3 extends over 14 amino acids. CDR1 SGHNT and CDR2 YYREEE come from the germline V gene (reference sequence). V lost 2 bases to trimming and J lost 3 bases, with 9 bases between them. The CDR3 DNA reads as TGTGCCAGCAGCTTCCGACAGGTCAATCAGCCCCAGCATTTT. Its protein is CASSFRQVNQPQHF.

The J gene is TRBJ1-1, the V gene TRBV5-1; D is uncertain. Germline V gene data show CDR1 as SGHRS and CDR2 as YFSETQ. The V end lost 4 bases, the J end lost 3 bases, and 16 bases lay between the germline ends. The CDR3 has 15 amino acids. Written as DNA, the CDR3 is TGCGCCAGCAGCCCTAGGACTGCCACGCACACTGAAGCTTTCTTT. Residues: CASSPRTATHTEAFF.

This rearrangement joins TRBV7-9 to TRBJ2-3, with 16 nucleotides matching TRBD2. With V trimmed by 5 bases and J by 6 bases, 5 bases remained unmatched. There are 16 residues in the CDR3. Germline assignment: CDR1 SEHNR and CDR2 FQNEAQ (reference sequence). The CDR3 here is CASSPGTSGRADTQYF. In DNA, the CDR3 is TGTGCCAGCAGCCCTGGGACTAGCGGGAGGGCGGATACGCAGTATTTT. The full variable domain, rest sourced from reference TRBV7-9 and TRBJ2-3, is DTGVSQNPRHKITKRGQNVTFRCDPISEHNRLYWYRQTLGQGPEFLTYFQNEAQLEKSRLLSDRFSAERPKGSFSTLEIQRTEQGDSAMYLCASSPGTSGRADTQYFGPGTRLTVL.

The chain has TRBV6-5 and TRBJ1-2, with D perhaps matching TRBD1 (6 bases). CDR1 and CDR2 from the germline V gene are MNHEY and SVGAGI. The CDR3 has 14 amino acids. V lost 6 bases and J 4 bases, leaving 15 bases between the germline ends. This chain's CDR3 is CASSPRKTGYGYTF. DNA for the CDR3: TGTGCCAGCAGCCCCCGTAAGACAGGCTATGGCTACACCTTC.

The gene calls are TRBV28 and TRBJ1-1, with D unresolved. This CDR3 spans 18 amino acids. In germline, CDR1 is MDHEN, CDR2 SYDVKM. Trimming took off 2 bases at V and 5 bases at J, with 24 bases between the two ends. The CDR3 nucleotides are TGTGCCAGCAGTTTAGGGTTCCAAGTAGAGGCTCCGATGACTGAAGCTTTCTTT. As protein: CASSLGFQVEAPMTEAFF.

Only a few counts were recorded for this clone. V gene TRBV28 combines with J gene TRBJ1-6, with a possible D match to TRBD1 (5 bases). V lost 2 bases and J 12 bases, leaving 11 bases between the germline ends. The CDR3 runs 13 residues. Per germline, CDR1 MDHEN and CDR2 SYDVKM. CDR3 bases: TGTGCCAGCAGTTTAGGGTGGGGCAAACCCCTCCACTTT. Translated, it gives CASSLGWGKPLHF.

The chain recombines TRBV6-2 or TRBV6-3 with TRBJ2-1; 9 bases line up with TRBD1. Germline trimming cut 7 bases from V and 5 bases from J; bases unmatched to any gene: 12. The CDR3 contains 16 residues. Germline CDR1 reads MNHEY; CDR2 reads SVGEGT. The CDR3 loop is CASTPPTGQGDNEQFF. CDR3 coding DNA: TGTGCCAGCACCCCCCCCACGGGACAGGGTGACAATGAGCAGTTCTTC.

The V and J genes are TRBV7-3 and TRBJ2-2; D is undetermined. V lost 1 base to trimming and J lost 5 bases, with 5 bases between them. The germline V gene has CDR1 SGHTA and CDR2 FQGTGA. The length of the CDR3 is 13 residues. The CDR3 nucleotides are TGTGCCAGCAGCTTAAGCGCAACCGGGGAGCTGTTTTTT. Its translation: CASSLSATGELFF.

The rearrangement uses TRBV7-2 and TRBJ1-2; 7 nucleotides align to TRBD1. CDR3 length: 13 amino acids. With 7 bases clipped from V and 5 bases from J, the junction kept 7 bases outside the gene matches. Germline lookup yields CDR1 SGHTA and CDR2 FQGNSA. The CDR3 is CASNFARGYGYTF. In nucleotides, the CDR3 is TGTGCCAGCAACTTCGCCAGGGGGTATGGCTACACCTTC. The full variable domain, completed using reference TRBV7-2 and TRBJ1-2, is GAGVSQSPSNKVTEKGKDVELRCDPISGHTALYWYRQSLGQGLEFLIYFQGNSAPDKSGLPSDRFSAERTGGSVSTLTIQRTQQEDSAVYLCASNFARGYGYTFGSGTRLTVV.

This clone was seen a handful of times. This chain uses TRBV7-2 with TRBJ2-3; TRBD2 matches at 8 bases. V trimming: 7 bases; J trimming: 4 bases; junction bases outside the gene matches: 13. Germline CDR1 is SGHTA and CDR2 is FQGNSA. The CDR3 runs to 16 residues. In DNA form, the CDR3 reads TGTGCCAGCACCCCAGGTTGGGGCGGGGGGTCAGATACGCAGTATTTT. Its protein product is CASTPGWGGGSDTQYF.

The V and J genes are TRBV19 and TRBJ2-1; D remains ambiguous. The CDR3 spans 14 residues. The V end was cut by 5 bases, the J end by 2 bases, with 10 bases between. Germline V gene lookup returns CDR1 LNHDA and CDR2 SQIVND (reference sequence). CDR3 region: CASSGRVPYNEQFF. The CDR3 DNA is TGTGCCAGTAGTGGCCGGGTACCCTACAATGAGCAGTTCTTC. The full variable domain, in which reference TRBV19 and TRBJ2-1 provide the parts outside the CDR3, is DGGITQSPKYLFRKEGQNVTLSCEQNLNHDAMYWYRQDPGQGLRLIYYSQIVNDFQKGDIAEGYSVSREKKESFPLTVTSAQKNPTAFYLCASSGRVPYNEQFFGPGTRLTVL.